These T cell receptor beta chains were read from a single sample in a study of T cell responses to AZD1222 COVID-19 vaccine. Profiled with immunoSEQ multiplex PCR; TCRdb holds only in-frame clones, not every one. Here the sample spans 90,000 to 150,000 clones, roughly 88% being singletons. The source was peripheral blood, collected on day 0 of AZD1222 vaccination. These receptors originate from an adult in good health. CDR3s include the opening cysteine and the closing phenylalanine or tryptophan. A D gene is named only where the DNA matches it firmly. The size of a clone is reported for some rows only, either as once, few or many, or as a class for expanded clones.

j_call: TRBJ2-1; v_call: TRBV4-2; d_call: .; clone_size: .; cdr3_aa: CASSQEAWARSPFF; cdr3_nt: TGTGCCAGCAGCCAAGAAGCGTGGGCGCGGAGTCCGTTCTTC
j_call: TRBJ2-6; v_call: TRBV3-1/TRBV3-2; d_call: TRBD2; clone_size: .; cdr3_aa: CASSLSGGRSGANVLTF; cdr3_nt: TGTGCCAGCAGCCTTAGCGGGGGCCGCTCTGGGGCCAACGTCCTGACTTTC
j_call: TRBJ2-1; v_call: TRBV9; d_call: TRBD2; clone_size: .; cdr3_aa: CASSVDGTKAYNEQFF; cdr3_nt: TGTGCCAGCAGCGTAGACGGGACTAAGGCCTACAATGAGCAGTTCTTC
j_call: TRBJ1-1; v_call: TRBV7-9; d_call: .; clone_size: .; cdr3_aa: CASSFESRRTFF; cdr3_nt: TGTGCCAGCAGCTTCGAGTCACGGAGGACTTTCTTT
j_call: TRBJ1-1; v_call: TRBV10-3; d_call: TRBD1; clone_size: .; cdr3_aa: CAISRQGVDTEAFF; cdr3_nt: TGTGCCATCAGTAGACAGGGAGTAGATACTGAAGCTTTCTTT
j_call: TRBJ1-2; v_call: TRBV24-1; d_call: .; clone_size: .; cdr3_aa: CATSDPGRSYGYTF; cdr3_nt: TGTGCCACCAGTGATCCGGGACGCTCCTATGGCTACACCTTC
j_call: TRBJ1-1; v_call: TRBV9; d_call: .; clone_size: .; cdr3_aa: CASSVAPGNTEAFF; cdr3_nt: TGTGCCAGCAGCGTAGCCCCCGGGAACACTGAAGCTTTCTTT
j_call: TRBJ1-1; v_call: TRBV7-2; d_call: TRBD1; clone_size: .; cdr3_aa: CASSSTGGRTEAFF; cdr3_nt: TGTGCCAGCAGCTCAACAGGGGGCCGAACTGAAGCTTTCTTT
j_call: TRBJ1-1; v_call: TRBV10-3; d_call: TRBD1; clone_size: few; cdr3_aa: CAISPKAGQGPEAFF; cdr3_nt: TGTGCCATCAGTCCAAAAGCCGGACAGGGACCTGAAGCTTTCTTT
j_call: TRBJ2-1; v_call: TRBV7-9; d_call: TRBD1; clone_size: .; cdr3_aa: CASSHPGQGINEQFF; cdr3_nt: TGTGCCAGCAGCCACCCGGGACAGGGGATCAATGAGCAGTTCTTC
j_call: TRBJ2-3; v_call: TRBV15; d_call: .; clone_size: .; cdr3_aa: CATSRQGPDTQYF; cdr3_nt: TGTGCCACCAGCAGACAGGGGCCAGATACGCAGTATTTT
j_call: TRBJ2-1; v_call: TRBV5-4; d_call: TRBD2; clone_size: .; cdr3_aa: CASSPRLAGYNEQFF; cdr3_nt: TGTGCCAGCAGCCCCCGTCTAGCGGGTTACAATGAGCAGTTCTTC
j_call: TRBJ1-5; v_call: TRBV18; d_call: TRBD1; clone_size: .; cdr3_aa: CASSTTGDSNQPQHF; cdr3_nt: TGTGCCAGCTCCACTACAGGGGATAGCAATCAGCCCCAGCATTTT